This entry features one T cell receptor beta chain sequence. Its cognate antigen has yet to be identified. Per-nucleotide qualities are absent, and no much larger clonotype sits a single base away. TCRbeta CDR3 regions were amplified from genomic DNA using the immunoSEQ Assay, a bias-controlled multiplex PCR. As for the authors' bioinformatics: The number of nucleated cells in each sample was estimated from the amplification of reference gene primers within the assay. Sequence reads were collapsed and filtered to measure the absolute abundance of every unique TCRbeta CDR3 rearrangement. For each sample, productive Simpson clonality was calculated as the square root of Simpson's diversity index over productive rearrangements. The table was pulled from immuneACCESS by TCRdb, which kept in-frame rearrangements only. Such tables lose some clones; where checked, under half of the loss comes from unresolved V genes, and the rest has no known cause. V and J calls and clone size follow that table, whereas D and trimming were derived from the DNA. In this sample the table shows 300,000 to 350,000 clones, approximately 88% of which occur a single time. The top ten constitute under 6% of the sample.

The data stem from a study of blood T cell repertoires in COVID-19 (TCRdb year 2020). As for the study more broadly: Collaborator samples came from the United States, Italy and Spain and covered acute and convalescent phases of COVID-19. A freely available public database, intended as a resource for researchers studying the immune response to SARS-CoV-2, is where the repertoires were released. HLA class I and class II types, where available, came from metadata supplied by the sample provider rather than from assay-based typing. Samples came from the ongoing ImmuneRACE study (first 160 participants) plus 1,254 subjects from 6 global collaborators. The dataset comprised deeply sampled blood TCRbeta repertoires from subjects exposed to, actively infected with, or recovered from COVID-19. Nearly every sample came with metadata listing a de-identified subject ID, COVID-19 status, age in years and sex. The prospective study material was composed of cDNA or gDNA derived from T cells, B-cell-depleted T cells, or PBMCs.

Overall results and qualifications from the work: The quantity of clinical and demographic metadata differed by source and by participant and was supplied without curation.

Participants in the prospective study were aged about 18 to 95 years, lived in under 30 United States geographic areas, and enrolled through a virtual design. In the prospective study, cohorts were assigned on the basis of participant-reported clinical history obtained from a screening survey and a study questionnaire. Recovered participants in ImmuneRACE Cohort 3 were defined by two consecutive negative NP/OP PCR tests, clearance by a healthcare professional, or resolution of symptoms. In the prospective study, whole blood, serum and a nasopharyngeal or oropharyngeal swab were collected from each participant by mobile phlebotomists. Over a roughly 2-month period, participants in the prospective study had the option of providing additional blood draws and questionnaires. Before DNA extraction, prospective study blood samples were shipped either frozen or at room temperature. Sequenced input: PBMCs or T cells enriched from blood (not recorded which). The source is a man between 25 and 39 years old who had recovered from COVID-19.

The DNA sequence is as follows: TGTGCCACCAGTGAATCGGGTGGGAACACCATATATTTT. Its amino acids are CATSESGGNTIYF. The rearrangement joined TRBV24-1 to TRBJ1-3; the D segment cannot be called with confidence. CDR1 and CDR2 are read off the germline V gene as KGHDR and SFDVKD. Including the terminal cysteine and phenylalanine, the CDR3 comprises 13 residues. Only CDR3 DNA remains: 39 bases, in frame from the first base. V is pared back by 4 bases and J by 7 bases, with 10 bases lying between the germline termini.